The TCR beta chain described here comes from a study of beta chain features in type 1 diabetes. Study overall: Investigators examined approximately 110,000,000 sorted cells across all samples.

Study-level points and caveats: Across patients, naive, central memory and Treg TCRB repertoires exhibited apparently greater similarity than was observed across healthy donors. All four CD4+ subsets of Type 1 diabetes patients contained TCRB CDR3s that were moderately but significantly shorter.

Every single donor gave one heparinised blood draw, and these averaged roughly 100 mL. Details on this clone: Antigen unknown.

Sequencing targeted expressed TCRB transcripts, as all isolated RNA had been reverse transcribed. Assay used: immunoSEQ multiplex PCR; TCRdb lists only in-frame clones, some missing. The sample consists of hundreds of thousands of clones, over 13% of them appearing once. The sample was naive CD4+ T cells from blood. The TCR comes from a man younger than 35 with type 1 diabetes.

CDR3 sequence (DNA): TGTGCCAGCAGCGTAGAGGACCTCCGGGAGACCCAGTACTTC. Protein: CASSVEDLRETQYF. The J gene is TRBJ2-5, the V gene TRBV9; no definite D call. Per the germline V gene, CDR1 is SGDLS and CDR2 is YYNGEE. The CDR3 totals 14 residues. With 0 bases removed from V and 5 bases from J, the gap between germline ends came to 11 bases.